The subject of this entry is one T cell receptor (beta chain). The data derive from a study of blood T cell repertoires in COVID-19. Study as a whole: The cDNA or gDNA used as material had been derived from T cells, B-cell-depleted T cells, or PBMCs.

This CDR3 spans 14 amino acids. J lost 6 bases, V lost 2 bases, and 5 bases had no gene match. Germline-derived CDR1 and CDR2 are GTSNPN and SVGIG (reference sequence). As handled by the study authors: Quantification of nucleated cells was approximated via reference gene primer amplification. Here immunoSEQ multiplex PCR was the method, and the copy in TCRdb shows in-frame clones only, minus some. V and J calls and clone size are as listed in that table; D and trimming were resolved from the DNA. The sample yields more than 250,000 clones, 70% to 90% seen once. Enrollees, about 18 to 90 years old, lived in 24 US areas. Cohorts were based on clinical histories the participants reported.

The specimen was PBMCs or T cells enriched from blood (not recorded which). The sequence was collected from a man in his thirties or forties who had recovered from COVID-19. This chain uses TRBV30 with TRBJ1-5; 9 positions agree with TRBD1. The CDR3 loop is CAWSRQGGAQPQHF. For the CDR3, the DNA is TGTGCCTGGAGTAGACAGGGGGGAGCTCAGCCCCAGCATTTT.